These T cell receptor beta chains were read from a single sample in a study of patients and donors after allogeneic stem cell transplantation. TCRdb independently ran MiXCR on the RT-PCR reads; one entry per CDR3 protein. The sample carries roughly 250,000 distinct CDR3 sequences, about 14% recorded once. The sample taken for sequencing was blood, either unsorted or a sorted T cell fraction (not recorded which). These receptors all stem from a human donor who was either an allogeneic HSCT recipient or a stem cell or donor lymphocyte infusion donor (not recorded which). It is not recorded whose cells these are; they may come from a transplant donor. The CDR3 runs from the conserved cysteine through the conserved F or W. A D gene is named only where the DNA matches it firmly. The size field is filled for only some rows; it gives once, few, many or a size class.

size	V	J	D	DNA	CDR3
many	TRBV7-2	TRBJ2-7	NA	TGTGCCAGCAGCAATTCTCTGGGGCCCTCTGGGGAGCAGTACTTC	CASSNSLGPSGEQYF
NA	TRBV4-2	TRBJ2-1	NA	TGTGCCAGCAGCCAAGACGGGGGGCCTGGCAATGAGCAGTTCTTC	CASSQDGGPGNEQFF
NA	TRBV12-3/TRBV12-4	TRBJ2-7	NA	TGTGCCAGCAGTTTAGCTAGACTAGGAGAGCAGTACTTC	CASSLARLGEQYF
few	TRBV4-2	TRBJ1-2	NA	TGTGCCAGCAGCCAAGAAGTGAGGGGACGGGGCCTTGGCTACACCTTC	CASSQEVRGRGLGYTF
many	TRBV5-5	TRBJ1-2	NA	TGTGCCAGCAGCTTGGCCTGGGGACCTAACTATGGCTACACCTTC	CASSLAWGPNYGYTF
few	TRBV2	TRBJ2-5	TRBD2	TGTGCCAGCGGGACTAGCGGACAAGAGACCCAGTACTTC	CASGTSGQETQYF
few	TRBV18	TRBJ1-5	NA	TGTGCCAGCTCAACCAGCTCTCGGGGCAATCAGCCCCAGCATTTT	CASSTSSRGNQPQHF
many	TRBV29-1	TRBJ2-6	NA	TGCAGCGTCTTCTGGAGCGCTGGGGCCAACGTCCTGACTTTC	CSVFWSAGANVLTF
NA	TRBV4-1	TRBJ2-5	NA	TGCGCCAGCAGCCAAGAGGGAGTAAGAGAGACCCAGTACTTC	CASSQEGVRETQYF
many	TRBV7-3	TRBJ2-2	NA	TGTGCCAGCAGGCAAAGCGTGAGAACCGGGGAGCTGTTTTTT	CASRQSVRTGELFF